This T cell receptor beta chain derives from a study of blood T cells in healthy people across ages. This clonotype was picked up a small number of times. The authors ran a second PCR of 7 to 11 cycles using a sample-barcoded 5' primer and a J-beta primer mix. TCRdb recomputed calls from the 5' RACE reads with MiXCR, one row per CDR3 protein. The sample has more than 900,000 distinct CDR3 sequences, about 28% seen once. The V end was cut by 3 bases, the J end by 8 bases, with 10 bases between. CDR3 size: 12 residues. These sequences were also reported in another study, on T cells of mothers and their children.

Sequenced sample: blood. The source is a woman in her forties in good health. V gene TRBV12-3 or TRBV12-4 combines with J gene TRBJ2-5; no definite D call. This CDR3 is CASSFQQTTQYF. The CDR3 region has the DNA TGTGCCAGCAGTTTTCAGCAAACCACCCAGTACTTC.